Below are 21 T cell receptor beta chains sequenced from a single sample in a study of blood T cells in healthy people across ages. A J-beta primer mix and a sample-barcoded 5' primer were used in a second PCR of roughly 6 to 12 cycles. TCRdb reanalysed the 5' RACE reads using MiXCR and keeps one entry per CDR3 protein. The table shows more than 500,000 distinct CDR3 sequences, with roughly a quarter occurring only once. These same records also appear under a second study, on T cells of mothers and their children.

Sequenced sample: blood. These receptors originate from a boy aged 2 to 10 in good health.

This clonotype was observed a few times. This sequence joins TRBV6-6 and TRBJ2-3; tentatively, D is TRBD1 (5 bases). Germline CDR1 MNHNY, CDR2 SVGAGI (reference sequence). Trimming took 6 bases from V and 5 from J, leaving 18 bases between them. The CDR3 loop spans 15 amino acids. The CDR3 DNA is TGTGCCAGCAGGTTTGGTAGGGGCAGTAAAGATACGCAGTATTTT. Translating it yields CASRFGRGSKDTQYF.

This clonotype was observed a few times. CDR3 coding DNA: TGTGCCAGCAGTCTAGGTAGGGGAAGAACAGATACGCAGTATTTT. Translated, it gives CASSLGRGRTDTQYF. V and J are TRBV6-5 and TRBJ2-3; a possible D gene is TRBD1 (5 bases). The CDR3 length is 15 residues. CDR1 and CDR2 from the germline V gene are MNHEY and SVGAGI. V was pared by 5 bases and J by 3 bases, with 15 bases between.

In this sample, this clonotype turned up a few times. One junction end disagrees with the germline gene, perhaps due to a read error. The gene calls are TRBV9 and TRBJ2-5; tentative D call: TRBD1 (6 bases). Germline loops: CDR1 SGDLS, CDR2 YYNGEE. This CDR3 spans 15 amino acids. The DNA of the CDR3 is TGTGCCAGCAGCGTAGCTCACAGCGAGGGGGAGACCCATCACTTC. Translation: CASSVAHSEGETHHF.

The chain joins TRBV29-1 to TRBJ2-5, with D tentatively TRBD2 (5 bases). Germline values: CDR1 SQVTM, CDR2 ANQGSEA. Trimming removed 4 bases at V and 11 bases at J, with 23 bases between. The CDR3 is 14 residues long. CDR3 DNA sequence: TGCAGCGTTGGAGGTGGTAGCGAGAGCTACGTGCAGTACTTC. Encoded protein: CSVGGGSESYVQYF.

This chain joins TRBV12-3 or TRBV12-4 and TRBJ1-4; D ambiguous. The CDR3 runs to 14 residues. V dropped 7 bases and J dropped 3 bases, with 12 bases sitting between them. The CDR3, as DNA: TGTGCCAGCACCCAAAGAGGACCTAATGAAAAACTGTTTTTT. It is translated as CASTQRGPNEKLFF.

The chain employs TRBV10-1 and TRBJ2-7; D is perhaps TRBD1 or TRBD2 (5 bases each). Germline V gene data show CDR1 as WNHNN and CDR2 as SYGVQD (reference sequence). V gave up 5 bases and J gave up 7 bases, with 18 bases separating them. The CDR3 has 14 residues. The CDR3 loop reads CASSTGTPSGEQYF. The CDR3 DNA reads as TGCGCCAGCAGTACCGGGACCCCGTCGGGAGAGCAGTACTTC.

This chain links TRBV20-1 with TRBJ2-5, with D possibly called TRBD1 or TRBD2 (5 bases each). Germline CDR1 and CDR2: DFQATT and SNEGSKA (reference sequence). This CDR3 is 13 amino acids long. The CDR3: CTTHGAAQETQYF. The CDR3 DNA sequence: TGCACCACTCACGGGGCGGCCCAAGAGACCCAGTACTTC.

This rearrangement joins TRBV28 to TRBJ1-2; maybe TRBD1 (6 bases). V dropped 3 bases and J dropped 2 bases, with 19 bases sitting between them. The length of the CDR3 is 17 residues. The germline V gene encodes CDR1 MDHEN and CDR2 SYDVKM. The CDR3 DNA reads as TGTGCCAGCAGTTTTTGGGACACCTTAAGGGGAAACTATGGCTACACCTTC. Protein: CASSFWDTLRGNYGYTF.

V and J are TRBV28 and TRBJ2-7; 7 nucleotides line up with TRBD2. V gave up 8 bases and J gave up 7 bases; unmatched junction bases: 20. CDR3 length equals 16 residues. The V gene's germline CDR1 is MDHEN and CDR2 SYDVKM. The CDR3 is CASPKSLAASQGEQYF. For the CDR3, the DNA is TGTGCCAGCCCCAAAAGCCTAGCGGCTTCCCAGGGTGAGCAGTACTTC.

This clonotype was detected only a few times. The J gene is TRBJ2-4, the V gene TRBV18; a weak D match, TRBD2 (5 bases). CDR1 and CDR2 from the germline V gene are KGHSH and LQKENI. The V end lost 2 bases, the J end lost 1 base, and 6 bases lay between the germline ends. The CDR3 contains 14 residues. The CDR3 loop is CASSPTGAKNIQYF. CDR3 nucleotides: TGTGCCAGCTCACCAACGGGGGCCAAAAACATTCAGTACTTC.

This clonotype showed up just once. The chain has TRBV29-1 and TRBJ2-7; D assignment may be TRBD1 or TRBD2 (5 bases each). Trimming removed 5 bases from V and 0 bases from J, with 11 bases in between. The CDR3 is made up of 13 amino acids. Germline V gene sequence: CDR1 SQVTM, CDR2 ANQGSEA. The CDR3 DNA sequence: TGCAGCGTTAGGGACGCGAGCTCCTACGAGCAGTACTTC. This gives the protein CSVRDASSYEQYF.

This clonotype was found a few times. This sequence joins TRBV28 and TRBJ1-1, with D hard to call. Trimming left V 5 bases short and J 1 base short, with 14 bases between. Germline V gene sequence: CDR1 MDHEN, CDR2 SYDVKM. The CDR3 consists of 15 residues. The CDR3 region has the DNA TGTGCCAGCAGTCCTGGCCGATTAGGGAACACTGAAGCTTTCTTT. Its protein product is CASSPGRLGNTEAFF. The full variable domain, with the rest looked up from reference TRBV28 and TRBJ1-1, is DVKVTQSSRYLVKRTGEKVFLECVQDMDHENMFWYRQDPGLGLRLIYFSYDVKMKEKGDIPEGYSVSREKKERFSLILESASTNQTSMYLCASSPGRLGNTEAFFGQGTRLTVV.

The chain employs TRBV20-1 and TRBJ1-2; TRBD1 matches at 8 bases. Germline CDR1 DFQATT, CDR2 SNEGSKA (reference sequence). V lost 1 base and J lost 7; bases outside the gene matches: 5. The CDR3 is made up of 13 amino acids. CDR3 sequence reads: CSARGQTGAGYTF. The CDR3 nucleotides read TGCAGTGCTAGAGGCCAGACAGGGGCTGGCTACACCTTC.

The rearrangement uses TRBV4-3 and TRBJ2-1; no firm D call. Germline loops: CDR1 LGHNA, CDR2 YSLEER. This CDR3 is 16 amino acids long. The V end lost 0 bases, the J end lost 0 bases, and 9 bases lay between the germline ends. CDR3 amino acids: CASSQDWRSSYNEQFF. The CDR3 bases are TGCGCCAGCAGCCAAGACTGGCGGAGCTCCTACAATGAGCAGTTCTTC.

This clonotype was seen repeatedly, ten times or more. This chain uses TRBV12-3 or TRBV12-4 with TRBJ2-5; 12 nucleotides match TRBD2. The CDR3 is 15 amino acids. Germline trimming cut 6 bases from V and 5 bases from J; bases unmatched to any gene: 7. Here the CDR3 DNA reads TGTGCCAGCAGCTCTCTAGCGGGAGGGCGTGAGACCCAGTACTTC. Encoded protein: CASSSLAGGRETQYF.

This clonotype was detected a few times. The chain links TRBV2 to TRBJ2-5; 10 bases are a match to TRBD1. TRBJ2-1 matches the DNA end more closely, so the J call is doubtful. The V gene's germline CDR1 is SNHLY and CDR2 FYNNEI. There are 14 residues in the CDR3. CDR3 in DNA: TGTGCCAGCTCGGGGGACAGGGGATCGGATGAGCAGTTCTTC. Amino acid sequence: CASSGDRGSDEQFF.

In this sample, this clonotype turned up a few times. V is TRBV10-3 and J is TRBJ1-6, with D unresolved. The CDR3 is 14 amino acids. Germline CDR1 is ENHRY and CDR2 is SYGVKD. Trimming removed 4 bases at V and 10 bases at J, with 14 bases between. This CDR3 reads CAISVGISKSPLHF. The CDR3 nucleotides are TGTGCCATCAGTGTTGGGATTTCGAAGTCACCCCTCCACTTT.

J is TRBJ1-5 and V is TRBV29-1, with D unclear. Trimming shortened V by 5 bases and J by 9 bases, and 17 bases separated the two germline ends. The CDR3 totals 13 residues. From germline, CDR1 is SQVTM and CDR2 ANQGSEA. CDR3 in amino acids: CSVQTGLHRPQHF. The CDR3 nucleotides are TGCAGCGTTCAAACGGGATTACATCGGCCCCAGCATTTT.

This clonotype was seen more than once but under ten times. This chain connects TRBV5-1 to TRBJ2-3; D gene ambiguous. Germline V gene lookup returns CDR1 SGHRS and CDR2 YFSETQ. The CDR3 loop spans 13 amino acids. V lost 5 bases and J 4 bases, leaving 11 bases between the germline ends. This CDR3 reads CASSGKGSDTQYF. CDR3 DNA: TGCGCCAGCAGTGGTAAGGGATCAGATACGCAGTATTTT.

The rearrangement uses TRBV5-1 and TRBJ2-1, with a weak D call TRBD2 (6 bases). The germline CDR1 and CDR2 sequences are SGHRS and YFSETQ. The CDR3 consists of 15 residues. Between the trimmed V and J ends, which lost 0 bases and 2 bases, there was a span of 9 bases. The CDR3 DNA is TGCGCCAGCAGCTTGGGTGGAGGGACCTACAATGAGCAGTTCTTC. Encoded protein: CASSLGGGTYNEQFF.

This clonotype was counted only a few times. This chain uses TRBV9 with TRBJ1-1; D unresolved. V lost 2 bases and J lost 8, with 16 bases in between. Germline V gene data show CDR1 as SGDLS and CDR2 as YYNGEE. This CDR3 region has 14 residues. CDR3 amino acids: CASSVGPDGVEAFF. The CDR3 coding sequence is TGTGCCAGCAGCGTGGGCCCCGACGGGGTCGAAGCTTTCTTT. Looking up the rest from reference TRBV9 and TRBJ1-1 gives the full variable domain: DSGVTQTPKHLITATGQRVTLRCSPRSGDLSVYWYQQSLDQGLQFLIQYYNGEERAKGNILERFSAQQFPDLHSELNLSSLELGDSALYFCASSVGPDGVEAFFGQGTRLTVV.